This is a list of T cell receptor beta chains from one sample in a study of T cell changes during pregnancy in multiple sclerosis. Sequencing was performed with immunoSEQ multiplex PCR; in TCRdb, only in-frame clones are kept and a portion is missing. The data contain 85,000 to 90,000 clones, 90% to 95% of them singletons. Sequences were derived from peripheral blood, sampled after pregnancy. These receptors came from a female donor in good health, enrolled as a control in a pregnancy study. CDR3s include the opening cysteine and the closing phenylalanine or tryptophan. D genes are given only for firm matches. Not every row has a clone size; where given, it reads once, few, many or a size class.

V: TRBV19
J: TRBJ2-1
length: 14
size: once
D: TRBD2
CDR3: CASTPGLANNEQFF
DNA: TGTGCCAGTACCCCGGGACTAGCGAACAATGAGCAGTTCTTC

V: TRBV6-5
J: TRBJ1-4
length: 14
size: .
D: .
CDR3: CASSSNSLNEKLFF
DNA: TGTGCCAGCAGTTCTAACAGCTTAAATGAAAAACTGTTTTTT

V: TRBV6-6
J: TRBJ2-7
length: 15
size: .
D: TRBD1
CDR3: CASSRTGGQTYEQYF
DNA: TGTGCCAGCAGCCGCACAGGGGGCCAGACCTACGAGCAGTACTTC

V: TRBV4-1
J: TRBJ1-4
length: 16
size: .
D: TRBD1
CDR3: CASSKRGDRINEKLFF
DNA: TGCGCCAGCAGCAAAAGGGGGGACAGGATTAATGAAAAACTGTTTTTT

V: TRBV11-2
J: TRBJ2-6
length: 16
size: .
D: .
CDR3: CASSPDSWSGANVLTF
DNA: TGTGCCAGCAGCCCAGACTCATGGTCTGGGGCCAACGTCCTGACTTTC

V: TRBV5-1
J: TRBJ2-3
length: 17
size: .
D: TRBD1
CDR3: CASSRGDRDRSTDTQYF
DNA: TGCGCCAGCAGCCGCGGGGACAGGGACAGGAGCACAGATACGCAGTATTTT

V: TRBV7-2
J: TRBJ1-2
length: 14
size: .
D: TRBD1
CDR3: CASSPPQGFYGYTF
DNA: TGTGCCAGCAGCCCACCACAGGGGTTCTATGGCTACACCTTC

V: TRBV29-1
J: TRBJ2-5
length: 12
size: .
D: TRBD2
CDR3: CSVAGGTKTQYF
DNA: TGCAGCGTGGCGGGAGGTACAAAGACCCAGTACTTC

V: TRBV27
J: TRBJ2-5
length: 16
size: .
D: TRBD1
CDR3: CASSLEGTGGGKTQYF
DNA: TGTGCCAGCAGTTTAGAAGGGACAGGGGGCGGGAAGACCCAGTACTTC

V: TRBV28
J: TRBJ1-2
length: 13
size: once
D: TRBD1
CDR3: CASSEQGKRGYTF
DNA: TGTGCCAGCAGTGAACAGGGGAAGCGGGGCTACACCTTC

V: TRBV11-2
J: TRBJ2-1
length: 18
size: .
D: TRBD2
CDR3: CASSALGLAGYSYNEQFF
DNA: TGTGCCAGCAGCGCTCTGGGACTAGCGGGTTACTCCTACAATGAGCAGTTCTTC

V: TRBV5-4
J: TRBJ2-7
length: 17
size: .
D: TRBD2
CDR3: CASSSDVWAGAMNEQYF
DNA: TGTGCCAGCAGCTCGGACGTGTGGGCGGGAGCGATGAACGAGCAGTACTTC

V: TRBV7-6
J: TRBJ1-5
length: 13
size: .
D: .
CDR3: CASGRESNQPQHF
DNA: TGTGCCAGCGGACGGGAAAGCAATCAGCCCCAGCATTTT

V: TRBV5-8
J: TRBJ1-2
length: 14
size: .
D: TRBD1
CDR3: CASSYTGTEVGYTF
DNA: TGTGCCAGCAGCTATACCGGGACAGAGGTTGGCTACACCTTC

V: TRBV29-1
J: TRBJ2-5
length: 14
size: .
D: .
CDR3: CSVFGRDYQETQYF
DNA: TGCAGCGTTTTCGGGAGAGACTACCAAGAGACCCAGTACTTC

V: TRBV28
J: TRBJ1-4
length: 14
size: .
D: .
CDR3: CASGPGGGNEKLFF
DNA: TGTGCCAGCGGCCCGGGTGGGGGGAATGAAAAACTGTTTTTT

V: TRBV6-5
J: TRBJ1-1
length: 14
size: .
D: TRBD1
CDR3: CASHATGGYTEAFF
DNA: TGTGCCAGTCACGCGACAGGGGGCTACACTGAAGCTTTCTTT

V: TRBV28
J: TRBJ2-7
length: 14
size: .
D: TRBD2
CDR3: CASKEREGYREQYF
DNA: TGTGCCAGCAAAGAGCGGGAGGGATACCGAGAGCAGTACTTC

V: TRBV6-5
J: TRBJ1-3
length: 14
size: .
D: .
CDR3: CASSPTGSGNTIYF
DNA: TGTGCCAGCAGTCCGACAGGCTCTGGAAACACCATATATTTT

V: TRBV6-6
J: TRBJ2-5
length: 14
size: .
D: .
CDR3: CASSYAGRGETQYF
DNA: TGTGCCAGCAGTTACGCCGGCAGGGGAGAGACCCAGTACTTC

V: TRBV4-2
J: TRBJ2-2
length: 15
size: .
D: TRBD2
CDR3: CASSQDWTSTGELFF
DNA: TGTGCCAGCAGCCAAGACTGGACTAGCACCGGGGAGCTGTTTTTT

V: TRBV27
J: TRBJ1-1
length: 14
size: .
D: .
CDR3: CASSVGGMNTEAFF
DNA: TGTGCCAGCAGTGTTGGGGGCATGAACACTGAAGCTTTCTTT

V: TRBV27
J: TRBJ1-4
length: 15
size: .
D: .
CDR3: CASSPRDSNNEKLFF
DNA: TGTGCCAGCAGTCCCCGGGACTCCAATAATGAAAAACTGTTTTTT

V: TRBV4-2
J: TRBJ2-4
length: 16
size: .
D: TRBD2
CDR3: CASSQGRTSAENIQYF
DNA: TGTGCCAGCAGCCAAGGTCGGACTAGCGCAGAAAACATTCAGTACTTC

V: TRBV5-1
J: TRBJ2-7
length: 13
size: .
D: .
CDR3: CASSWGQSYEQYF
DNA: TGCGCCAGCAGCTGGGGACAATCCTACGAGCAGTACTTC

V: TRBV5-6
J: TRBJ1-2
length: 15
size: few
D: .
CDR3: CASSLDGRVDYGYTF
DNA: TGTGCCAGCAGCTTGGATGGCAGGGTAGACTATGGCTACACCTTC

V: TRBV30
J: TRBJ1-3
length: 14
size: .
D: .
CDR3: CAWTRGRAGNTIYF
DNA: TGTGCCTGGACTCGAGGCAGGGCTGGAAACACCATATATTTT

V: TRBV5-1
J: TRBJ2-3
length: 14
size: once
D: .
CDR3: CASSLDRYTDTQYF
DNA: TGCGCCAGCAGCTTGGACAGGTACACAGATACGCAGTATTTT

V: TRBV7-9
J: TRBJ2-1
length: 18
size: .
D: TRBD1
CDR3: CASSWGTADFFSYNEQFF
DNA: TGTGCCAGCAGCTGGGGGACAGCCGATTTTTTCTCCTACAATGAGCAGTTCTTC

V: TRBV11-2
J: TRBJ2-1
length: 18
size: .
D: .
CDR3: CASSLSPLWEGGYNEQFF
DNA: TGTGCCAGCAGCCTCTCACCGTTGTGGGAGGGGGGCTACAATGAGCAGTTCTTC

V: TRBV6-1
J: TRBJ2-3
length: 15
size: .
D: TRBD2
CDR3: CASRAGAAMLDTQYF
DNA: TGTGCCAGCCGAGCGGGAGCGGCTATGTTAGATACGCAGTATTTT

V: TRBV7-2
J: TRBJ2-1
length: 16
size: .
D: .
CDR3: CASSLVRVSSYNEQFF
DNA: TGTGCCAGCAGCTTAGTTCGGGTCAGCTCCTACAATGAGCAGTTCTTC

V: TRBV5-1
J: TRBJ2-7
length: 14
size: .
D: .
CDR3: CASSLGRDTYEQYF
DNA: TGCGCCAGCAGCTTGGGACGGGACACCTACGAGCAGTACTTC

V: TRBV5-6
J: TRBJ2-7
length: 14
size: .
D: TRBD2
CDR3: CASSHSGSLNEQYF
DNA: TGTGCCAGCAGCCACAGCGGGAGTCTAAACGAGCAGTACTTC

V: TRBV19
J: TRBJ2-2
length: 14
size: .
D: TRBD1
CDR3: CASSDRGLTGELFF
DNA: TGTGCCAGTAGCGACAGGGGGCTCACCGGGGAGCTGTTTTTT

V: TRBV28
J: TRBJ1-5
length: 15
size: .
D: TRBD1
CDR3: CASSLPGQGFVAQHF
DNA: TGTGCCAGCAGTTTACCGGGACAGGGGTTTGTGGCCCAGCATTTT

V: TRBV4-2
J: TRBJ2-7
length: 12
size: .
D: TRBD2
CDR3: CASKVAGYEQYF
DNA: TGTGCCAGCAAGGTAGCGGGTTACGAGCAGTACTTC

V: TRBV7-9
J: TRBJ2-1
length: 13
size: .
D: .
CDR3: CASSSDYYNEQFF
DNA: TGTGCCAGCAGCTCCGACTATTACAATGAGCAGTTCTTC

V: TRBV27
J: TRBJ1-1
length: 14
size: .
D: .
CDR3: CASSLTDWNTEAFF
DNA: TGTGCCAGCAGTTTAACAGATTGGAACACTGAAGCTTTCTTT

V: TRBV28
J: TRBJ2-3
length: 18
size: .
D: TRBD2
CDR3: CASSSQSRTSGSTDTQYF
DNA: TGTGCCAGCAGTTCCCAGTCTCGAACTAGCGGTAGCACAGATACGCAGTATTTT

V: TRBV7-6
J: TRBJ2-1
length: 16
size: .
D: .
CDR3: CASSSRYRDSLNEQFF
DNA: TGTGCCAGCAGCTCTCGATACCGGGACTCTCTTAATGAGCAGTTCTTC

V: TRBV7-2
J: TRBJ2-7
length: 15
size: .
D: .
CDR3: CASSLRGAPSHEQYF
DNA: TGTGCCAGCAGCTTACGGGGAGCCCCTTCTCACGAGCAGTACTTC

V: TRBV23-1
J: TRBJ1-5
length: 15
size: .
D: .
CDR3: CASSQRGRRVYPQHF
DNA: TGCGCCAGCAGTCAACGAGGACGGCGGGTTTATCCCCAGCATTTT

V: TRBV5-6
J: TRBJ2-1
length: 15
size: once
D: TRBD1
CDR3: CASSAGTGVNNEQFF
DNA: TGTGCCAGCAGCGCCGGGACAGGTGTTAATAATGAGCAGTTCTTC

V: TRBV7-8
J: TRBJ2-3
length: 19
size: .
D: TRBD2
CDR3: CASSLSAPGTSGSTDTQYF
DNA: TGTGCCAGCAGCTTATCCGCCCCCGGGACTAGCGGAAGCACAGATACGCAGTATTTT

V: TRBV5-1
J: TRBJ2-1
length: 17
size: .
D: TRBD2
CDR3: CASSWGLADSSYNEQFF
DNA: TGCGCCAGCAGCTGGGGACTAGCGGACAGCTCCTACAATGAGCAGTTCTTC

V: TRBV5-1
J: TRBJ2-1
length: 15
size: .
D: TRBD1
CDR3: CASSSGTGAHNEQFF
DNA: TGCGCCAGCAGCTCCGGGACAGGGGCCCACAATGAGCAGTTCTTC

V: TRBV5-6
J: TRBJ1-2
length: 17
size: .
D: TRBD1
CDR3: CASSWLILRQGYYGYTF
DNA: TGTGCCAGCAGCTGGCTGATCCTGAGACAGGGATACTATGGCTACACCTTC

V: TRBV7-6
J: TRBJ2-7
length: 15
size: .
D: TRBD2
CDR3: CASSSSAGVAYEQYF
DNA: TGTGCCAGCAGCTCCTCTGCGGGAGTCGCCTACGAGCAGTACTTC

V: TRBV6-1
J: TRBJ2-7
length: 17
size: .
D: TRBD2
CDR3: CASSELPGTSGPYEQYF
DNA: TGTGCCAGCAGTGAATTACCCGGGACTAGCGGGCCCTACGAGCAGTACTTC

V: TRBV7-2
J: TRBJ2-5
length: 15
size: once
D: .
CDR3: CASRKGGTPFGTQYF
DNA: TGTGCCAGCCGCAAGGGCGGGACGCCGTTCGGGACCCAGTACTTC

V: TRBV2
J: TRBJ2-1
length: 14
size: .
D: .
CDR3: CASSALVEYNEQFF
DNA: TGTGCCAGCAGTGCCTTGGTGGAGTACAATGAGCAGTTCTTC

V: TRBV6-1
J: TRBJ1-5
length: 14
size: once
D: TRBD1
CDR3: CASSETGWGQPQHF
DNA: TGTGCCAGCAGTGAGACAGGGTGGGGACAGCCCCAGCATTTT